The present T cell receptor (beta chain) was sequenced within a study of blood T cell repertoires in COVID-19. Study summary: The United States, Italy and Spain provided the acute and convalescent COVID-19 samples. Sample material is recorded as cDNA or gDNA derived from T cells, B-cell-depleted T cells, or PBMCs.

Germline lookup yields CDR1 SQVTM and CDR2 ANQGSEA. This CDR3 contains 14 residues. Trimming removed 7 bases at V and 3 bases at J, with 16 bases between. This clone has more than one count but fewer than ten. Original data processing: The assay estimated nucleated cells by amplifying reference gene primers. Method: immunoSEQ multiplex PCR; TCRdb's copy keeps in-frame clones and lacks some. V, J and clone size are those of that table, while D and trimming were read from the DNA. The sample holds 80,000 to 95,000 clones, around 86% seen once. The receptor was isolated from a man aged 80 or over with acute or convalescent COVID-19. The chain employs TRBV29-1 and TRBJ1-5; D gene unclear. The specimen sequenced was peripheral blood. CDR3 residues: CSARFTGFNQPQHF. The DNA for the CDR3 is TGCAGCGCCCGGTTTACGGGGTTCAATCAGCCCCAGCATTTT. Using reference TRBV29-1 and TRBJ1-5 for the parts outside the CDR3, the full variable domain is SAVISQKPSRDICQRGTSLTIQCQVDSQVTMMFWYRQQPGQSLTLIATANQGSEATYESGFVIDKFPISRPNLTFSTLTVSNMSPEDSSIYLCSARFTGFNQPQHFGDGTRLSIL.